A single sample is the source of the 7 T cell receptor beta chains below, sequenced in a study of T cell responses to AZD1222 COVID-19 vaccine. Repertoires were generated with immunoSEQ multiplex PCR, while TCRdb's copy carries only in-frame clones and drops some. Of roughly 180,000 clones detected, less than 95% appear once; the ten largest clones hold approximately 2.8%. Sample: peripheral blood, taken on day 0 of AZD1222 vaccination. The receptors derive from an adult in good health.

This rearrangement joins TRBV19 to TRBJ1-2, with TRBD1 as a possible D gene (6 bases). Germline CDR1 and CDR2: LNHDA and SQIVND (reference sequence). The CDR3 spans 14 residues. Trimming took off 4 bases at V and 8 bases at J, with 17 bases between the two ends. The CDR3 reads CASSTSRGARGYTF. As DNA, the CDR3 is TGTGCCAGTAGTACCTCGCGGGGGGCGCGAGGCTACACCTTC.

The rearrangement links TRBV7-2 to TRBJ2-1, with D possibly being TRBD1 (5 bases). V lost 4 bases to trimming and J lost 2 bases, with 15 bases between them. The CDR3 sequence is 16 residues long. Germline V lookup: CDR1 SGHTA, CDR2 FQGNSA. The CDR3 nucleotides are TGTGCCAGCAGCTACAGACCCGTAGGGGCCTACAATGAGCAGTTCTTC. Amino acid sequence: CASSYRPVGAYNEQFF.

This clone was recorded once. V usage is TRBV2 and J usage is TRBJ2-2, with D uncertain. The CDR3 totals 16 residues. The V and J ends lost 3 bases and 2 bases respectively, with 13 bases between them. Per the germline V gene, CDR1 is SNHLY and CDR2 is FYNNEI. In DNA form, the CDR3 reads TGTGCCAGCAGTGAGAGCAGCGTAATTAACACCGGGGAGCTGTTTTTT. Translation: CASSESSVINTGELFF.

This rearrangement joins TRBV3-1 (or the pseudogene TRBV3-2) to TRBJ1-4; D possibly corresponds to TRBD1 (5 bases). Between the trimmed V and J ends, which lost 4 bases and 5 bases, there was a span of 5 bases. The germline CDR1 and CDR2 sequences are LGHDT and YNNKEL (reference sequence). This CDR3 contains 12 residues. CDR3 coding DNA: TGTGCCAGCAGCCGGGGGAATGAAAAACTGTTTTTT. It encodes CASSRGNEKLFF.

The chain carries TRBV5-1 and TRBJ2-7; 7 bases align to TRBD2. Trimming at V came to 0 bases and at J to 1 base, leaving 4 bases not matched to a gene. The germline gives CDR1 SGHRS, CDR2 YFSETQ. CDR3 size: 15 residues. CDR3 nucleotide sequence: TGCGCCAGCAGCTTGGGCCTAGCGGAATCCTACGAGCAGTACTTC. It codes for CASSLGLAESYEQYF.

The J gene is TRBJ2-3, the V gene TRBV20-1; D ambiguous. Trimming removed 3 bases at V and 3 bases at J, with 7 bases between. The V gene's germline CDR1 is DFQATT and CDR2 SNEGSKA (reference sequence). This CDR3 is built from 12 residues. CDR3: CSASDGTDTQYF. The CDR3, as DNA: TGCAGTGCTAGTGATGGGACAGATACGCAGTATTTT.

The chain combines TRBV5-4 with TRBJ2-7, with a possible D match to TRBD2 (5 bases). The CDR3 spans 15 residues. V lost 5 bases and J 0 bases, leaving 15 bases between the germline ends. Germline V CDR1 and CDR2: SGHNT, YYREEE (reference sequence). The CDR3 reads CASSTDPGSSYEQYF. The CDR3 DNA sequence: TGTGCCAGCAGTACGGACCCGGGGTCCTCCTACGAGCAGTACTTC.